A single sample gave rise to the 22 T cell receptor beta chains below, sequenced in a study of T cell responses to AZD1222 COVID-19 vaccine. TCRdb's copy holds only in-frame clones and misses some; the assay was immunoSEQ multiplex PCR. The table shows about 86,000 clones, with roughly 90% occurring only once. Specimen: peripheral blood, collected on day 0 of AZD1222 vaccination. Receptors were obtained from an adult in good health.

This chain links TRBV12-3 or TRBV12-4 with TRBJ2-5, with D possibly TRBD1 on 5 matching bases. The length of the CDR3 is 13 residues. Trimming removed 11 bases at V and 6 bases at J, with 19 bases between. CDR3 in DNA: TGTGCCTCCCAGGAGTCAGGGATACAGACCCAGTACTTC. It yields the protein CASQESGIQTQYF.

The chain joins TRBV27 to TRBJ2-2, with 12 bases that match TRBD2. After removal of 6 bases from V and 6 bases from J, the junction contained 11 bases not matched to a gene. Germline V gene sequence: CDR1 MNHEY, CDR2 SMNVEV (reference sequence). The CDR3 is 17 residues long. Here the CDR3 DNA reads TGTGCCAGCAGCGGCGGCGGACTAGCGGGATTATCCGGGGAGCTGTTTTTT. Its translation: CASSGGGLAGLSGELFF.

This chain uses TRBV27 with TRBJ2-7; a weak D match, TRBD1 (7 bases). The CDR3 length is 14 residues. V was cut by 3 bases and J by 2 bases, with 11 bases left in between. Germline CDR1 is MNHEY and CDR2 is SMNVEV (reference sequence). The chain's CDR3 is CASSFGGQPYEQYF. The CDR3 coding sequence is TGTGCCAGCAGTTTCGGGGGACAGCCCTACGAGCAGTACTTC.

This clone appeared a single time. V and J are TRBV11-3 and TRBJ2-3; D might be TRBD1 or TRBD2, each matching 5 bases. The CDR3 has 14 amino acids. Trimming pared 3 bases from V and 6 bases from J, leaving 13 bases between. In germline, CDR1 is SGHNT, CDR2 YENEEA. This chain's CDR3 is CASSLDRGADTQYF. CDR3 bases: TGTGCCAGCAGCTTGGATCGAGGGGCGGATACGCAGTATTTT.

This chain connects TRBV24-1 to TRBJ1-3; 11 bases line up with TRBD1. The junction had 3 bases not matched to a gene; V was cut back by 9 bases and J by 9 bases. Germline loops: CDR1 KGHDR, CDR2 SFDVKD. CDR3 size: 12 residues. The CDR3 DNA reads as TGTGCCACCCAAGGGACAGGGGGCACCATATATTTT. Encoded protein: CATQGTGGTIYF.

This chain connects TRBV3-1 (or the pseudogene TRBV3-2) to TRBJ1-3; 8 bases align to TRBD1. This CDR3 has 19 amino acids. V lost 3 bases to trimming and J lost 0 bases; unmatched junction nucleotides: 13. Germline values: CDR1 LGHDT, CDR2 YNNKEL (reference sequence). The CDR3 protein is CASSHLFSWTGSSGNTIYF. CDR3 DNA sequence: TGTGCCAGCAGCCACCTGTTTTCCTGGACAGGGAGCTCTGGAAACACCATATATTTT.

The chain is built from TRBV5-1 and TRBJ1-1; possibly TRBD1 for D (5 bases). The CDR3 has 13 residues. Deletions cut 2 bases from V and 3 bases from J, with 8 bases between. Germline V gene sequence: CDR1 SGHRS, CDR2 YFSETQ. The CDR3 region has the DNA TGCGCCAGCAGCTTCGCGGGGGACACTGAAGCTTTCTTT. Translating gives CASSFAGDTEAFF.

The chain joins TRBV23-1 to TRBJ1-1; D remains unclear. TRBV23-1 is sorted into the ORF group, with uncertain function. The CDR3 covers 18 residues. With 0 bases removed from V and 3 bases from J, the gap between germline ends came to 20 bases. The CDR3 region is CASSQSVSERGVDTEAFF. In DNA, the CDR3 is TGCGCCAGCAGTCAATCGGTTTCCGAGCGAGGTGTGGACACTGAAGCTTTCTTT.

The chain carries TRBV24-1 and TRBJ2-7, with a tentative D call TRBD1 (5 bases). From germline, CDR1 is KGHDR and CDR2 SFDVKD. V shed 7 bases and J shed 2 bases, with 14 bases lying between them. The CDR3 consists of 14 residues. The CDR3 here is CATSPGSPTYEQYF. For the CDR3, the DNA is TGTGCCACCAGCCCAGGGTCCCCCACCTACGAGCAGTACTTC.

The chain recombines TRBV4-2 with TRBJ2-7; 8 nucleotides line up with TRBD2. Germline CDR1 LGHNA, CDR2 YNFKEQ. The CDR3 length is 19 residues. Trimming at V came to 0 bases and at J to 2 bases, leaving 15 bases not matched to a gene. For the CDR3, the DNA is TGTGCCAGCAGCCAAGAGAGGGTTGGTGGCGGGAGGCTTACCTACGAGCAGTACTTC. This sequence encodes CASSQERVGGGRLTYEQYF.

This clone is a singleton in its sample. The chain joins TRBV2 to TRBJ1-2, with D possibly being TRBD1 (5 bases). Trimming cost V 0 bases and J 1 base, with 9 bases left between them. The germline gives CDR1 SNHLY, CDR2 FYNNEI. The CDR3 runs to 15 residues. CDR3 region: CASSEAPRDNYGYTF. The CDR3 nucleotides read TGTGCCAGCAGTGAAGCTCCCAGGGATAACTATGGCTACACCTTC.

The rearrangement joins TRBV30 to TRBJ2-1, with 11 bases identical to TRBD2. The CDR3 is 13 residues long. From germline, CDR1 is GTSNPN and CDR2 SVGIG (reference sequence). The CDR3 nucleotides are TGTGCTCGCACTAGCGGGAGTTATAATGAGCAGTTCTTC. It is translated as CARTSGSYNEQFF.

The J gene is TRBJ2-7, the V gene TRBV2, with 16 bases aligning to TRBD2. V shed 6 bases, J shed 7 bases, and the junction held 6 bases outside the gene matches. This CDR3 has 15 amino acids. Germline values: CDR1 SNHLY, CDR2 FYNNEI. CDR3 nucleotide sequence: TGTGCCAGCAGACCCGGGACTAGCGGGAGGGGAGAGCAGTACTTC. It codes for CASRPGTSGRGEQYF. Filled out from reference TRBV2 and TRBJ2-7, the complete variable domain reads EPEVTQTPSHQVTQMGQEVILRCVPISNHLYFYWYRQILGQKVEFLVSFYNNEISEKSEIFDDQFSVERPDGSNFTLKIRSTKLEDSAMYFCASRPGTSGRGEQYFGPGTRLTVT.

This chain joins TRBV28 and TRBJ1-6, with no clear D. V lost 6 bases and J lost 7, with 13 bases in between. The CDR3 runs to 14 residues. In germline, CDR1 is MDHEN, CDR2 SYDVKM. CDR3 sequence: CASSETVGNSPLHF. DNA of the CDR3: TGTGCCAGCAGCGAAACAGTGGGAAATTCACCCCTCCACTTT. Full variable domain (remainder filled in from reference TRBV28 and TRBJ1-6): DVKVTQSSRYLVKRTGEKVFLECVQDMDHENMFWYRQDPGLGLRLIYFSYDVKMKEKGDIPEGYSVSREKKERFSLILESASTNQTSMYLCASSETVGNSPLHFGNGTRLTVT.

The chain employs TRBV19 and TRBJ2-7; D remains unclear. Trimming pared 4 bases from V and 0 bases from J, leaving 10 bases between. Germline assignment: CDR1 LNHDA and CDR2 SQIVND (reference sequence). The CDR3 is 14 residues long. The CDR3: CASSTNPDSYEQYF. The DNA of the CDR3 is TGTGCCAGTAGTACAAACCCCGACTCCTACGAGCAGTACTTC.

J is TRBJ1-2 and V is TRBV3-1 (or the pseudogene TRBV3-2); D ambiguous. Per the germline V gene, CDR1 is LGHDT and CDR2 is YNNKEL (reference sequence). This CDR3 has 14 residues. V lost 0 bases and J 5 bases, leaving 10 bases between the germline ends. The CDR3 nucleotides are TGTGCCAGCAGCCAAGAAAACGCCGGGTATGGCTACACCTTC. Translation: CASSQENAGYGYTF.

V usage is TRBV4-1 and J usage is TRBJ2-3; D is undetermined. The germline gives CDR1 MGHRA, CDR2 YSYEKL. The CDR3 length is 15 residues. Between the trimmed V and J ends, which lost 1 base and 0 bases, there was a span of 8 bases. The CDR3 DNA sequence: TGCGCCAGCAGCCAAGTACGCCTTAGCACAGATACGCAGTATTTT. It codes for CASSQVRLSTDTQYF.

Only one count was recorded for this clone. The chain links TRBV5-4 to TRBJ1-6; D is unclear. V gave up 0 bases and J gave up 8 bases, with 9 bases separating them. Per the germline V gene, CDR1 is SGHNT and CDR2 is YYREEE (reference sequence). The CDR3 length is 14 residues. The CDR3 sequence is CASSLVGPDSPLHF. DNA for the CDR3: TGTGCCAGCAGCTTGGTCGGACCCGATTCACCCCTCCACTTT.

This chain connects TRBV3-1 (or the pseudogene TRBV3-2) to TRBJ1-3; D perhaps matches TRBD1 (6 bases). Germline loops: CDR1 LGHDT, CDR2 YNNKEL (reference sequence). This CDR3 is 15 amino acids long. V lost 4 bases and J lost 1, with 11 bases in between. CDR3 amino acids: CASSRSQGSGNTIYF. CDR3 DNA: TGTGCCAGCAGCCGCAGCCAGGGGTCTGGAAACACCATATATTTT.

The chain combines TRBV3-1 (or the pseudogene TRBV3-2) with TRBJ1-1; tentative D call: TRBD1 (5 bases). The germline CDR1 and CDR2 sequences are LGHDT and YNNKEL (reference sequence). The CDR3 is made up of 12 amino acids. Trimming took 4 bases from V and 8 from J, leaving 11 bases between them. The DNA for the CDR3 is TGTGCCAGCAGCCCCCCAGGGCGAGAAGCTTTCTTT. It specifies CASSPPGREAFF.

This sequence joins TRBV28 and TRBJ1-1; D perhaps matches TRBD1 (6 bases). This CDR3 region has 14 residues. CDR1 and CDR2 from the germline V gene are MDHEN and SYDVKM. The germline V and J ends were trimmed by 5 bases and 5 bases, with 15 bases remaining between them. The CDR3 nucleotides are TGTGCCAGCAGTACCCGGAGGGGGGGGACTGAAGCTTTCTTT. This gives the protein CASSTRRGGTEAFF.

The V gene is TRBV7-9, the J gene TRBJ2-7; possibly TRBD2 for D (5 bases). The CDR3 extends over 12 amino acids. The germline gives CDR1 SEHNR, CDR2 FQNEAQ (reference sequence). The V end lost 1 base, the J end lost 7 bases, and 8 bases lay between the germline ends. The CDR3 DNA reads as TGTGCCAGCAGCTTAGGGCCGGGAGAGCAGTACTTC. As protein: CASSLGPGEQYF.